The 12 T cell receptor beta chains presented below share a single source sample, sequenced in a study of tumor-infiltrating lymphocytes in primary liver carcinoma (dated by TCRdb to 2017 to 2019). Without any cell sorting, total RNA and DNA were co-extracted from approximately 22-30 mg of bulk tissue using the AllPrep DNA/RNA mini kit. TCRdb lists the instrument as Illumina HiSeq 2500. Using a constant-region primer and ProtoScript II reverse transcriptase, TCRbeta-specific cDNA was reverse-transcribed from approximately 0.55 ug total RNA. The TCRbeta libraries were prepared through three rounds of nested multiplex PCR following a slightly modified ARM-PCR procedure. Multiplex TRBV1-TRBV30 forward primers and a Cbeta reverse primer were used in the first two PCR rounds, each of which was run for around 10 cycles. Using fastp trimming at Q25 and MiXCR clonotype assembly, TCRdb reanalyzed the public sequencing data and kept in-frame beta chains. A single entry per CDR3 protein holds the most common genes and DNA from its merged rows. The sample has about 92,000 distinct CDR3 sequences on record, around 70% of them singletons. Around 27% of the sample rests with the top ten.

Sequenced input: tumor-adjacent normal liver tissue. These receptors came from a man aged 35-49 years with primary liver carcinoma and hepatitis B virus infection.

The chain has TRBV11-2 and TRBJ1-1; D gene ambiguous. This CDR3 spans 14 amino acids. CDR1 is SGHAT, CDR2 FQNNGV, per germline. V was clipped by 11 bases and J by 4 bases, with 20 bases between them. CDR3 protein: CAGILEGVGTEAFF. The CDR3 DNA sequence: TGTGCCGGCATCCTGGAGGGTGTGGGCACTGAAGCTTTCTTT.

To note about this clonotype: No conserved phenylalanine or tryptophan ends this CDR3, so it is likely a read error. The chain links TRBV11-2 to TRBJ2-7; 7 nucleotides align to TRBD2. V trimming: 8 bases; J trimming: 2 bases; junction bases outside the gene matches: 6. CDR3 length equals 13 residues. The germline CDR1 and CDR2 sequences are SGHAT and FQNNGV. The CDR3 nucleotides read TGTGCCAGCGGCCCGACTAGCACCTACGAGCAGTACTAC. Translation gives CASGPTSTYEQYY.

This clonotype was detected ten times or more. The rearrangement joins TRBV5-1 to TRBJ1-2, with 7 bases that match TRBD1. This CDR3 contains 15 residues. The trim removed 1 base at V and 3 bases at J, leaving 6 bases unmatched. The germline V gene encodes CDR1 SGHRS and CDR2 YFSETQ. This CDR3 is CASSLQHTGDYGYTF. As DNA, the CDR3 is TGCGCCAGCAGCTTGCAACACACAGGGGACTATGGCTACACCTTC.

In its sample, this clonotype ranks as medium-sized. The chain carries TRBV11-2 and TRBJ2-1; D gene uncertain. The germline V and J ends were trimmed by 5 bases and 6 bases, with 14 bases remaining between them. The CDR3 has 14 amino acids. Looked up from germline, CDR1 is SGHAT and CDR2 is FQNNGV. The CDR3 region is CASSPRTYPNEQFF. DNA of the CDR3: TGTGCCAGCAGCCCCCGGACCTACCCCAATGAGCAGTTCTTC.

This clonotype is deemed medium-sized. This chain uses TRBV6-2 or TRBV6-3 with TRBJ2-1; 13 bases fit TRBD2. The germline V gene encodes CDR1 MNHEY and CDR2 SVGEGT. This CDR3 contains 14 residues. For the CDR3, the DNA is TGTACCGTCGGGACTAGCGGGGCCTACAATGAGCAGTTCTTC. Translating gives CTVGTSGAYNEQFF.

This chain joins TRBV29-1 and TRBJ2-5; D might be TRBD1 (6 bases). Per the germline V gene, CDR1 is SQVTM and CDR2 is ANQGSEA. The CDR3 has 14 residues. Trimming removed 6 bases at V and 6 bases at J, with 20 bases between. The CDR3: CSVESPGVGKTQYF. In DNA form, the CDR3 reads TGCAGCGTCGAAAGCCCAGGGGTTGGAAAGACCCAGTACTTC.

The chain is built from TRBV6-5 and TRBJ2-7; 14 nucleotides match TRBD2. The V and J ends lost 7 bases and 10 bases, in that order; junction bases with no gene match: 9. Germline V gives CDR1 MNHEY, CDR2 SVGAGI. The CDR3 runs to 14 residues. The CDR3: CASTYGLAGGEQYF. The CDR3 bases are TGTGCCAGCACTTATGGACTAGCGGGAGGAGAACAGTACTTC.

V is TRBV11-2 and J is TRBJ2-2; 7 bases agree with TRBD2. The CDR3 contains 14 residues. Germline V lookup: CDR1 SGHAT, CDR2 FQNNGV. CDR3 DNA: TGTGCTAACAGCCCAAGCGGGACGCGGGGGGAGCTGTTTTTT. Its protein product is CANSPSGTRGELFF.

Worth noting for this clonotype: Germline and junction disagree at one end, which may indicate a read error. The chain combines TRBV5-1 with TRBJ1-2; D gene ambiguous. The CDR3 extends over 14 amino acids. CDR1 is SGHRS and CDR2 is YFSETQ in the germline V gene. The CDR3 region is CTSSLAGSNDGYTF. For the CDR3, the DNA is TGCACCAGCAGCTTGGCCGGGTCGAATGATGGCTACACCTTC.

The genes are TRBV20-1 and TRBJ2-1; TRBD2 matches at 8 bases. CDR1 DFQATT and CDR2 SNEGSKA come from the germline V gene (reference sequence). V shed 3 bases, J shed 6 bases, and the junction held 4 bases outside the gene matches. The CDR3 covers 13 residues. In DNA, the CDR3 is TGCAGTGCTAGGGGGACTAGTAGCAATGAGCAGTTCTTC. The encoded protein is CSARGTSSNEQFF.

On this clonotype itself: The junction departs from germline at one end; a sequencing error may be responsible. The V call is TRBV7-8, the J call TRBJ2-3; D not resolved. The CDR3 loop spans 15 amino acids. Germline loops: CDR1 SGHVS, CDR2 FQNEAQ. CDR3 sequence (DNA): TGTGTCAGCAGCCCGATAGTCCAAAGCACAGATACGCAGTATTTT. Encoded protein: CVSSPIVQSTDTQYF.

This clonotype was counted a few times. The junction does not match germline at one end; this may be a read error. The chain couples TRBV11-2 to TRBJ2-7; either TRBD1 or TRBD2 may supply D (6 bases each). The CDR3 extends over 15 amino acids. CDR1 and CDR2 from the germline V gene are SGHAT and FQNNGV. CDR3 in DNA: TGTGCCTGCAGCTTAGGGGCTGGAGGGGGTACCGAGCGGTACTTC. Amino acids: CACSLGAGGGTERYF. The whole variable domain, filled in from reference TRBV11-2 and TRBJ2-7, reads EAGVAQSPRYKIIEKRQSVAFWCNPISGHATLYWYQQILGQGPKLLIQFQNNGVVDDSQLPKDRFSAERLKGVDSTLKIQPAKLEDSAVYLCACSLGAGGGTERYFGPGTRLTVT.